What follows are 29 T cell receptor beta chains derived from one specimen sequenced in a study of blood T cell repertoires in COVID-19. The method was immunoSEQ multiplex PCR; TCRdb's version includes in-frame clones alone and lacks a portion of them. Among 120,000 or so clones, approximately 74% were seen once, and the ten largest hold less than 6.5%. The sequencing sample was made of peripheral blood. The source is a man aged 60 to 75 with acute or convalescent COVID-19.

This clone occurred many times. The chain links TRBV7-6 to TRBJ2-3; weak D call: TRBD2 (6 bases). The CDR3 has 12 residues. The germline V and J ends were trimmed by 4 bases and 10 bases, with 12 bases remaining between them. Germline V gene data show CDR1 as SGHVS and CDR2 as FNYEAQ. CDR3 protein: CASSSGGISQYF. CDR3 in DNA: TGTGCCAGCAGCTCTGGGGGGATCTCGCAGTATTTT.

This clone is a singleton in its sample. The rearrangement joins TRBV29-1 to TRBJ1-2; 7 bases line up with TRBD1. Germline CDR1 reads SQVTM; CDR2 reads ANQGSEA. The CDR3 covers 12 residues. Losses at the gene ends were 7 bases for V and 3 bases for J; bases not matched to a gene: 5. CDR3 residues: CSGGQSDYGYTF. The CDR3 DNA reads TGCAGCGGGGGACAGTCCGACTATGGCTACACCTTC. Together with reference TRBV29-1 and TRBJ1-2, the CDR3 gives the full variable domain: SAVISQKPSRDICQRGTSLTIQCQVDSQVTMMFWYRQQPGQSLTLIATANQGSEATYESGFVIDKFPISRPNLTFSTLTVSNMSPEDSSIYLCSGGQSDYGYTFGSGTRLTVV.

V usage is TRBV10-3 and J usage is TRBJ2-4; possible D gene TRBD1, 6 bases. V lost 0 bases and J lost 9, with 21 bases in between. Germline V gives CDR1 ENHRY, CDR2 SYGVKD. This CDR3 has 17 residues. CDR3 in amino acids: CAISESSGRGSSGIQYF. The CDR3 nucleotides are TGTGCCATCAGTGAGTCGTCGGGCAGGGGTTCCTCGGGCATTCAGTACTTC.

V gene TRBV29-1 combines with J gene TRBJ2-1; 13 bases agree with TRBD2. The CDR3 length is 13 residues. With 5 bases clipped from V and 10 bases from J, the junction kept 5 bases outside the gene matches. Germline values: CDR1 SQVTM, CDR2 ANQGSEA. CDR3: CSVRTSGRQEQFF. CDR3 nucleotides: TGCAGCGTTCGGACTAGCGGGAGACAGGAGCAGTTCTTC.

The DNA for the CDR3 is TGCGCCAGCAGCTTGGACAGGGTCCCGGCTCTCTATGGCTACACCTTC. Amino acid sequence: CASSLDRVPALYGYTF. This rearrangement joins TRBV5-1 to TRBJ1-2; tentative D call: TRBD1 (6 bases). The CDR3 is 16 amino acids. Germline V lookup: CDR1 SGHRS, CDR2 YFSETQ. Trimming removed 0 bases from V and 4 bases from J, with 16 bases in between.

The chain is built from TRBV19 and TRBJ1-5; no clear D. Trimming shortened V by 3 bases and J by 0 bases, and 6 bases separated the two germline ends. The CDR3 extends over 14 amino acids. Germline CDR1 reads LNHDA; CDR2 reads SQIVND (reference sequence). The CDR3 here is CASSMRDSNQPQHF. The CDR3 nucleotides are TGTGCCAGTAGTATGAGGGATAGCAATCAGCCCCAGCATTTT. Full variable domain (remainder filled in from reference TRBV19 and TRBJ1-5): DGGITQSPKYLFRKEGQNVTLSCEQNLNHDAMYWYRQDPGQGLRLIYYSQIVNDFQKGDIAEGYSVSREKKESFPLTVTSAQKNPTAFYLCASSMRDSNQPQHFGDGTRLSIL.

The genes are TRBV15 and TRBJ2-3; 10 bases align to TRBD2. V dropped 9 bases and J dropped 5; count of bases not matched to a gene: 8. Germline-derived CDR1 and CDR2 are LNHNV and YYDKDF (reference sequence). The length of the CDR3 is 14 residues. The CDR3 nucleotides read TGTGCCACTGGAAGCGGGGGGGCCGTAGATACGCAGTATTTT. This encodes CATGSGGAVDTQYF.

The chain is built from TRBV24-1 and TRBJ2-1; 12 positions agree with TRBD2. The CDR3 loop spans 17 amino acids. Germline V gene sequence: CDR1 KGHDR, CDR2 SFDVKD. Losses at the gene ends were 2 bases for V and 5 bases for J; bases not matched to a gene: 6. For the CDR3, the DNA is TGTGCCACCAGTGATTCCCCCGCTAGCGGGGGGGACAATGAGCAGTTCTTC. This translates into CATSDSPASGGDNEQFF.

J is TRBJ1-2 and V is TRBV7-8, with 10 bases lining up with TRBD1. The germline gives CDR1 SGHVS, CDR2 FQNEAQ. CDR3 length: 14 amino acids. After removal of 5 bases from V and 6 bases from J, the junction contained 6 bases not matched to a gene. The CDR3 here is CASSRQGAYDGYTF. In DNA form, the CDR3 reads TGTGCCAGCAGCCGACAGGGGGCTTATGATGGCTACACCTTC. Filled out from reference TRBV7-8 and TRBJ1-2, the complete variable domain reads GAGVSQSPRYKVAKRGQDVALRCDPISGHVSLFWYQQALGQGPEFLTYFQNEAQLDKSGLPSDRFFAERPEGSVSTLKIQRTQQEDSAVYLCASSRQGAYDGYTFGSGTRLTVV.

The chain links TRBV5-6 to TRBJ1-2; 8 bases agree with TRBD1. The CDR3 is 14 residues long. From germline, CDR1 is SGHDT and CDR2 YYEEEE. Trimming at V came to 4 bases and at J to 6 bases, leaving 8 bases not matched to a gene. CDR3 coding DNA: TGTGCCAGCAGCCCCCGGGGCAGGGGGCATGGCTACACCTTC. Translating gives CASSPRGRGHGYTF. The full variable domain, rest sourced from reference TRBV5-6 and TRBJ1-2, is DAGVTQSPTHLIKTRGQQVTLRCSPKSGHDTVSWYQQALGQGPQFIFQYYEEEERQRGNFPDRFSGHQFPNYSSELNVNALLLGDSALYLCASSPRGRGHGYTFGSGTRLTVV.

The rearrangement joins TRBV18 to TRBJ2-6; D may be TRBD1 (5 bases). Germline CDR1 is KGHSH and CDR2 is LQKENI. The CDR3 covers 17 residues. Trimming stripped 0 bases from V and 2 bases from J, with 11 bases between. The CDR3 coding sequence is TGTGCCAGCTCACCACCGGCAGGGCCGGCTGGGGCCAACGTCCTGACTTTC. Protein: CASSPPAGPAGANVLTF.

The rearrangement links TRBV10-3 to TRBJ2-2; the match to TRBD1 covers 9 bases. CDR3 size: 19 residues. Germline loops: CDR1 ENHRY, CDR2 SYGVKD. V lost 2 bases, J lost 0 bases, and 10 bases stayed unmatched. The CDR3 DNA sequence: TGTGCCATCAGTGAGATAGAGGGACAGGGCACGACGAACACCGGGGAGCTGTTTTTT. Amino acid sequence: CAISEIEGQGTTNTGELFF.

This clone appeared a few times. The V and J genes are TRBV19 and TRBJ2-7; 7 bases map to TRBD2. This CDR3 has 15 amino acids. The V and J ends lost 1 base and 2 bases, in that order; junction bases with no gene match: 5. Germline CDR1 and CDR2: LNHDA and SQIVND (reference sequence). CDR3 sequence reads: CASSIGSGGAYEQYF. DNA of the CDR3: TGTGCCAGTAGTATAGGCTCGGGGGGTGCCTACGAGCAGTACTTC.

This clone was detected many times. The chain joins TRBV6-5 to TRBJ1-2; D may be TRBD1 (5 bases). The CDR3 has 15 residues. CDR1 and CDR2 (germline): MNHEY, SVGAGI. V gave up 0 bases and J gave up 2 bases, with 10 bases separating them. CDR3 protein: CASSYSYRGNYGYTF. The CDR3 nucleotides read TGTGCCAGCAGTTACTCGTACCGGGGGAACTATGGCTACACCTTC.

The genes are TRBV5-1 and TRBJ1-4; 11 nucleotides match TRBD1. The CDR3 has 17 residues. CDR1 SGHRS and CDR2 YFSETQ come from the germline V gene. V was pared by 3 bases and J by 3 bases, with 7 bases of the junction left unmatched. CDR3 nucleotide sequence: TGCGCCAGCAGCTCTGGACAGGGGGCTCTTCCTAATGAAAAACTGTTTTTT. Its protein product is CASSSGQGALPNEKLFF. The variable domain in full, with the rest retrieved from reference TRBV5-1 and TRBJ1-4, is KAGVTQTPRYLIKTRGQQVTLSCSPISGHRSVSWYQQTPGQGLQFLFEYFSETQRNKGNFPGRFSGRQFSNSRSEMNVSTLELGDSALYLCASSSGQGALPNEKLFFGSGTQLSVL.

This clone was seen more than once but under ten times. The chain joins TRBV11-3 to TRBJ1-1; 8 bases fit TRBD1. Germline CDR1 is SGHNT and CDR2 is YENEEA. The ends lost 5 bases at V and 1 base at J; junction bases unmatched: 9. The CDR3 sequence is 16 residues long. In DNA form, the CDR3 reads TGTGCCAGCAGCATTACGACCGGGACAGGGAACACTGAAGCTTTCTTT. It yields the protein CASSITTGTGNTEAFF.

This clone occurred a few times. The chain is built from TRBV12-5 and TRBJ2-7, with D perhaps TRBD2 (5 bases). The germline gives CDR1 LGHNT, CDR2 FRNRAP. The CDR3 totals 12 residues. With 5 bases removed from V and 2 bases from J, the gap between germline ends came to 7 bases. The CDR3 DNA is TGTGCTAGTGGTACCGGGACCTACGAGCAGTACTTC. This sequence encodes CASGTGTYEQYF.

The V gene is TRBV3-1 (or the pseudogene TRBV3-2), the J gene TRBJ1-6; 7 positions match TRBD1. The germline CDR1 and CDR2 sequences are LGHDT and YNNKEL (reference sequence). Trimming cost V 0 bases and J 4 bases; bases outside gene matches: 0. The CDR3 length is 15 residues. Written as DNA, the CDR3 is TGTGCCAGCAGCCAAGAGGACAGGTATAATTCACCCCTCCACTTT. Protein product: CASSQEDRYNSPLHF.

The V and J genes are TRBV4-1 and TRBJ2-3, with TRBD2 identical over 8 bases. After removal of 4 bases from V and 6 bases from J, the junction contained 15 bases not matched to a gene. The V gene's germline CDR1 is MGHRA and CDR2 YSYEKL. The CDR3 loop spans 17 amino acids. This CDR3 is CASSPFGAAGGGDTQYF. In nucleotides, the CDR3 is TGCGCCAGCAGCCCCTTCGGGGCGGCGGGAGGAGGGGATACGCAGTATTTT.

J is TRBJ1-2 and V is TRBV30; D is unresolved. The germline V and J ends were trimmed by 7 bases and 7 bases, with 13 bases remaining between them. The CDR3 totals 11 residues. CDR1 and CDR2 from the germline V gene are GTSNPN and SVGIG (reference sequence). The CDR3 region has the DNA TGTGCCTTCCCGGGATTCGCTGGCTACACCTTC. Its protein product is CAFPGFAGYTF.

This sequence joins TRBV13 and TRBJ2-1; 7 bases align to TRBD2. V was clipped by 5 bases and J by 0 bases; unmatched bases: 7. Germline lookup yields CDR1 PRHDT and CDR2 FYEKMQ (reference sequence). The length of the CDR3 is 16 residues. The CDR3 DNA is TGTGCCAGCAGCCGTGCGATAGCGGGCTCCTACAATGAGCAGTTCTTC. It yields the protein CASSRAIAGSYNEQFF. Full variable domain (missing parts from reference TRBV13 and TRBJ2-1): AAGVIQSPRHLIKEKRETATLKCYPIPRHDTVYWYQQGPGQDPQFLISFYEKMQSDKGSIPDRFSAQQFSDYHSELNMSSLELGDSALYFCASSRAIAGSYNEQFFGPGTRLTVL.

This chain connects TRBV19 to TRBJ1-1, with TRBD1 matching over 7 bases. V was clipped by 6 bases and J by 5 bases; unmatched bases: 9. Germline V gene data show CDR1 as LNHDA and CDR2 as SQIVND (reference sequence). CDR3 length: 14 amino acids. Here the CDR3 DNA reads TGTGCCAGTAGCCTTCAGGGGGGTGGAACTGAAGCTTTCTTT. Its protein is CASSLQGGGTEAFF. Filled out from reference TRBV19 and TRBJ1-1, the complete variable domain reads DGGITQSPKYLFRKEGQNVTLSCEQNLNHDAMYWYRQDPGQGLRLIYYSQIVNDFQKGDIAEGYSVSREKKESFPLTVTSAQKNPTAFYLCASSLQGGGTEAFFGQGTRLTVV.

The chain is built from TRBV4-1 and TRBJ1-5, with 8 bases matching TRBD1. Trimming cost V 0 bases and J 2 bases; bases outside gene matches: 9. The germline gives CDR1 MGHRA, CDR2 YSYEKL. The CDR3 spans 18 residues. The CDR3 sequence: CASSQEWTGTLGNQPQHF. The CDR3, as DNA: TGCGCCAGCAGCCAAGAATGGACAGGGACGTTAGGCAATCAGCCCCAGCATTTT.

This chain connects TRBV2 to TRBJ1-4; a weak D match, TRBD1 (6 bases). Trimming removed 3 bases at V and 8 bases at J, with 10 bases between. The length of the CDR3 is 13 residues. Germline V gene data show CDR1 as SNHLY and CDR2 as FYNNEI. Here the CDR3 reads CASSDLTGEKLFF. The CDR3 DNA follows: TGTGCCAGCAGTGATTTAACAGGGGAAAAACTGTTTTTT.

This clone was counted once. This sequence joins TRBV15 and TRBJ2-2; 8 positions agree with TRBD2. Germline trimming cut 4 bases from V and 7 bases from J; bases unmatched to any gene: 5. CDR1 and CDR2 (germline): LNHNV, YYDKDF (reference sequence). This CDR3 spans 14 amino acids. DNA for the CDR3: TGTGCCACCAGCACGGGACTAGTTGGCGGGGAGCTGTTTTTT. Translated: CATSTGLVGGELFF.

V usage is TRBV25-1 and J usage is TRBJ2-3, with 8 bases fitting TRBD2. CDR3 size: 14 residues. V was clipped by 8 bases and J by 4 bases; unmatched bases: 8. From germline, CDR1 is MGHDK and CDR2 SYGVNS. CDR3 bases: TGTGCCAGCGGGTATGCGGGGGGCGCAGATACGCAGTATTTT. Encoded protein: CASGYAGGADTQYF.

This clone was recorded once. The CDR3 region is CASSYSTGKRVGNTEAFF. In nucleotides, the CDR3 is TGTGCCAGCAGTTACTCGACGGGGAAAAGAGTCGGGAACACTGAAGCTTTCTTT. This sequence joins TRBV6-2 or TRBV6-3 and TRBJ1-1; D remains ambiguous. CDR1 is MNHEY and CDR2 is SVGEGT in the germline V gene. The CDR3 runs to 18 residues. V was cut by 0 bases and J by 1 base, with 18 bases left in between.

The chain combines TRBV11-2 with TRBJ1-1; the D is unclear. The CDR3 runs 13 residues. Germline CDR1 is SGHAT and CDR2 is FQNNGV. Trimming stripped 5 bases from V and 0 bases from J, with 7 bases between. The CDR3 loop reads CASSVLMNTEAFF. CDR3 sequence (DNA): TGTGCCAGCAGCGTCCTTATGAACACTGAAGCTTTCTTT.

This chain connects TRBV6-5 to TRBJ2-4; 8 positions agree with TRBD2. The junction had 6 bases not matched to a gene; V was cut back by 6 bases and J by 8 bases. Germline CDR1 reads MNHEY; CDR2 reads SVGAGI. This CDR3 comprises 13 residues. The CDR3 nucleotides read TGTGCCAGCAGGAAGCGGGAGAGTTACATTCAGTACTTC. Protein: CASRKRESYIQYF.